This TCR beta chain emerged from a study of T cell responses to AZD1222 COVID-19 vaccine. General study results and limits: Donor demographics were predominantly white British with a female majority; clonal diversity may be underestimated. Nearly half of spike-specific TCRs reportedly target unmutated variant regions.

The repertoire was sequenced with immunoSEQ multiplex PCR; TCRdb's copy has only in-frame clones and lacks some. The sample consists of 150,000 to 170,000 clones, approximately 87% of them appearing once. Regarding this clone: What it binds is not known.

V lost 5 bases to trimming and J lost 2 bases; unmatched junction nucleotides: 8. The CDR3 runs 15 residues. The germline CDR1 and CDR2 sequences are SGHTA and FQGTGA. The TCR comes from an adult in good health. This material consisted of peripheral blood, taken on day 0 of MenACWY control vaccination. The chain couples TRBV7-3 to TRBJ1-2, with 7 bases identical to TRBD1. CDR3 in DNA: TGTGCCAGCAGCCCGACAGGGCTTGGGAACTATGGCTACACCTTC. It specifies CASSPTGLGNYGYTF.